The 30 T cell receptor beta chains below come from one sample, sequenced in a study of T cells after yellow fever vaccination. TCRdb passed the 5' RACE reads through MiXCR, listing each CDR3 protein once. The profile shows hundreds of thousands of distinct CDR3 sequences, 3.6% of them singletons. Sequencing used PBMCs, obtained on the day of the yellow fever booster vaccination. These receptors all stem from a man aged 18 to 29 who received the YFV17D yellow fever vaccine.

This clonotype has a handful of counts. The V and J genes are TRBV5-1 and TRBJ2-5; D remains unclear. The CDR3 contains 14 residues. CDR1 is SGHRS, CDR2 YFSETQ, per germline. Trimming pared 1 base from V and 4 bases from J, leaving 11 bases between. The CDR3 DNA is TGCGCCAGCAGCTTGATTGTAGACTTAGAGACCCAGTACTTC. This codes for CASSLIVDLETQYF.

This clonotype was seen many times. The chain combines TRBV5-1 with TRBJ1-1, with D perhaps matching TRBD1 (5 bases). CDR3 length: 14 residues. CDR1 SGHRS and CDR2 YFSETQ come from the germline V gene. The germline V and J ends were trimmed by 1 base and 4 bases, with 11 bases remaining between them. The CDR3 loop is CASSLWAGPTEAFF. The CDR3 coding sequence is TGCGCCAGCAGCTTGTGGGCAGGGCCCACTGAAGCTTTCTTT.

This clonotype was counted at least ten times. V usage is TRBV7-2 and J usage is TRBJ2-3; D may match TRBD1 or TRBD2 (7 bases each). From germline, CDR1 is SGHTA and CDR2 FQGNSA. Deletions cut 4 bases from V and 3 bases from J, with 20 bases between. The CDR3 extends over 17 amino acids. CDR3 in amino acids: CASSSPLARGGTDTQYF. Written as DNA, the CDR3 is TGTGCCAGCAGCTCTCCCCTGGCCAGGGGGGGAACAGATACGCAGTATTTT.

This clonotype was counted only a few times. The chain couples TRBV20-1 to TRBJ2-6; maybe TRBD2 (6 bases). CDR1 is DFQATT, CDR2 SNEGSKA, per germline (reference sequence). This CDR3 contains 15 residues. Trimming cost V 1 base and J 2 bases, with 9 bases left between them. CDR3 sequence (DNA): TGCAGTGCTAGAGGACGCGGGACTGGGGCCAACGTCCTGACTTTC. It translates to CSARGRGTGANVLTF.

This clonotype has ten or more counts. CDR3 residues: CASNWDSQETQYF. As DNA, the CDR3 is TGTGCCAGCAACTGGGACAGCCAAGAGACCCAGTACTTC. The V call is TRBV7-6, the J call TRBJ2-5, with 7 bases identical to TRBD1. With V trimmed by 7 bases and J by 1 base, 3 bases remained unmatched. This CDR3 region has 13 residues. Germline CDR1 SGHVS, CDR2 FNYEAQ.

This clonotype was seen at least ten times. The chain couples TRBV5-5 to TRBJ1-1; D is ambiguous. The CDR3 is 15 amino acids. CDR1 and CDR2 from the germline V gene are SGHKS and YYEKEE (reference sequence). The V and J ends lost 5 bases and 0 bases respectively, with 14 bases between them. This CDR3 is CASSQHGNMNTEAFF. DNA for the CDR3: TGTGCCAGCAGTCAGCACGGGAATATGAACACTGAAGCTTTCTTT.

The table lists this clonotype with many counts. The rearrangement joins TRBV27 to TRBJ2-5; the D gene is possibly TRBD2 (6 bases). Germline CDR1 reads MNHEY; CDR2 reads SMNVEV (reference sequence). This CDR3 contains 16 residues. V lost 0 bases to trimming and J lost 2 bases, with 13 bases between them. CDR3: CASSLSLGGAQETQYF. Here the CDR3 DNA reads TGTGCCAGCAGTTTATCGTTAGGCGGGGCACAAGAGACCCAGTACTTC.

This chain joins TRBV20-1 and TRBJ1-2; perhaps TRBD1 as D (5 bases). Trimming left V 6 bases short and J 5 bases short, with 16 bases between. The CDR3 covers 13 residues. Germline V gene data show CDR1 as DFQATT and CDR2 as SNEGSKA (reference sequence). The CDR3 reads CSAKRDRRYGYTF. In DNA, the CDR3 is TGCAGTGCCAAAAGGGACCGGAGATATGGCTACACCTTC.

This clonotype was counted at least ten times. The CDR3 DNA reads TGTGCCAGCAGCACACGACAGGGACTCTCCTACGAGCAGTACTTC. This encodes CASSTRQGLSYEQYF. This chain connects TRBV12-3 or TRBV12-4 to TRBJ2-7, with TRBD1 as a possible D gene (7 bases). V was clipped by 6 bases and J by 0 bases, with 15 bases between them. This CDR3 has 15 residues.

This clonotype has only a few counts. This chain connects TRBV7-2 to TRBJ1-2, with D possibly TRBD1 on 5 matching bases. Looked up from germline, CDR1 is SGHTA and CDR2 is FQGNSA. With 1 base removed from V and 6 bases from J, the gap between germline ends came to 9 bases. The length of the CDR3 is 13 residues. The CDR3 DNA is TGTGCCAGCAGCTTAGTGTTCAGGGATGGCTACACCTTC. This encodes CASSLVFRDGYTF. Full variable domain (outside the CDR3, taken from reference TRBV7-2 and TRBJ1-2): GAGVSQSPSNKVTEKGKDVELRCDPISGHTALYWYRQSLGQGLEFLIYFQGNSAPDKSGLPSDRFSAERTGGSVSTLTIQRTQQEDSAVYLCASSLVFRDGYTFGSGTRLTVV.

This clonotype occurred once. The rearrangement joins TRBV19 to TRBJ1-5; D remains unclear. This CDR3 is 16 amino acids long. V lost 3 bases and J 2 bases, leaving 14 bases between the germline ends. Germline V lookup: CDR1 LNHDA, CDR2 SQIVND (reference sequence). The CDR3: CASSIIRSWGNQPQHF. The CDR3 nucleotides are TGTGCCAGTAGTATTATTCGCTCCTGGGGCAATCAGCCCCAGCATTTT. The full variable domain, in which reference TRBV19 and TRBJ1-5 provide the parts outside the CDR3, is DGGITQSPKYLFRKEGQNVTLSCEQNLNHDAMYWYRQDPGQGLRLIYYSQIVNDFQKGDIAEGYSVSREKKESFPLTVTSAQKNPTAFYLCASSIIRSWGNQPQHFGDGTRLSIL.

This clonotype was observed at least ten times. This chain uses TRBV20-1 with TRBJ1-1; D call uncertain. The CDR3 runs 14 residues. Germline V gene sequence: CDR1 DFQATT, CDR2 SNEGSKA (reference sequence). V lost 1 base and J 2 bases, leaving 11 bases between the germline ends. The CDR3 DNA reads TGCAGTGCTAGAGTACAGAAGCCTAACACTGAAGCTTTCTTT. This gives the protein CSARVQKPNTEAFF.

CDR3 in DNA: TGTGCCAGCAGCTCCGGGGGAGATGTC. Amino acids: CASSSGGDV. V gene TRBV5-6 combines with J gene TRBJ2-7; D might be TRBD2 (6 bases). CDR3 length: 9 amino acids. Per germline, CDR1 SGHDT and CDR2 YYEEEE.

This clonotype was found a few times. CDR3 sequence (DNA): TGTGCCAGCAGCCCGTGGGGAGTCACAGGGACCTTCTTC. Translated, it gives CASSPWGVTGTFF. The gene calls are TRBV11-2 and TRBJ2-1, with TRBD1 as a possible D gene (6 bases). The germline V gene has CDR1 SGHAT and CDR2 FQNNGV. This CDR3 has 13 amino acids. Trimming cost V 5 bases and J 16 bases, with 21 bases left between them.

This clonotype was found many times. V usage is TRBV7-9 and J usage is TRBJ1-2; D unclear. Germline CDR1 and CDR2: SEHNR and FQNEAQ (reference sequence). This CDR3 has 13 amino acids. V dropped 5 bases and J dropped 4 bases, with 11 bases sitting between them. Written as DNA, the CDR3 is TGTGCCAGCAGCAAGGACGTTATCTATGGCTACACCTTC. Residues: CASSKDVIYGYTF.

This clonotype was found a few times. The chain couples TRBV12-3 or TRBV12-4 to TRBJ2-3; 15 bases align to TRBD2. CDR3 size: 16 residues. Trimming took 5 bases from V and 6 from J; bases not matched to a gene: 6. The CDR3 bases are TGTGCCAGCAGTCCCCGGGGGACTAGCGGGAGGGATACGCAGTATTTT. Its protein product is CASSPRGTSGRDTQYF.

In its sample, this clonotype was seen many times. CDR3 coding DNA: TGTGCCAGCGTTTCAACCGCGGGACAGTTAAATGGGTACTTC. This gives the protein CASVSTAGQLNGYF. This chain connects TRBV6-2 or TRBV6-3 to TRBJ2-7; tentatively, D is TRBD1 (7 bases). V shed 8 bases and J shed 12 bases, with 26 bases lying between them. The CDR3 runs to 14 residues. Germline V gene lookup returns CDR1 MNHEY and CDR2 SVGEGT.

The V gene is TRBV7-2, the J gene TRBJ1-2; D possibly corresponds to TRBD1 (6 bases). Deletions cut 5 bases from V and 2 bases from J, with 15 bases between. The CDR3 runs to 15 residues. Per the germline V gene, CDR1 is SGHTA and CDR2 is FQGNSA. The CDR3 here is CASSSLKGGNYGYTF. CDR3 in DNA: TGTGCCAGCAGCAGTTTGAAAGGGGGAAACTATGGCTACACCTTC.

In this sample, this clonotype turned up many times. This chain links TRBV2 with TRBJ2-3; D gene ambiguous. CDR1 SNHLY and CDR2 FYNNEI come from the germline V gene. Trimming pared 2 bases from V and 6 bases from J, leaving 3 bases between. The CDR3 contains 11 residues. The CDR3 nucleotides are TGTGCCAGCAGTGAATTGGATACGCAGTATTTT. It encodes CASSELDTQYF.

There are many counts of this clonotype. The rearrangement joins TRBV12-3 or TRBV12-4 to TRBJ2-3; 9 bases map to TRBD2. This CDR3 spans 13 amino acids. V lost 6 bases and J lost 4; bases outside the gene matches: 2. The DNA of the CDR3 is TGTGCCAGCAGGGGACTAGCAGCAGATACGCAGTATTTT. Amino acid sequence: CASRGLAADTQYF.

This clonotype came up a few times. This chain links TRBV20-1 with TRBJ2-1; no clear D. V shed 0 bases and J shed 7 bases, with 10 bases lying between them. Germline CDR1 is DFQATT and CDR2 is SNEGSKA (reference sequence). CDR3 length: 13 amino acids. The CDR3 nucleotides read TGCAGTGCTAGAGAGGTCAGATCAAATGAGCAGTTCTTC. The encoded protein is CSAREVRSNEQFF.

This clonotype was observed many times. J is TRBJ2-2 and V is TRBV5-1, with 12 bases fitting TRBD2. Germline V CDR1 and CDR2: SGHRS, YFSETQ. With 0 bases clipped from V and 5 bases from J, the junction kept 2 bases outside the gene matches. The CDR3 loop spans 16 amino acids. The CDR3 is CASSLGLAGETGELFF. CDR3 DNA: TGCGCCAGCAGCTTGGGACTAGCGGGGGAAACCGGGGAGCTGTTTTTT.

The rearrangement links TRBV12-3 or TRBV12-4 to TRBJ1-4; no firm D call. Trimming stripped 6 bases from V and 7 bases from J, with 9 bases between. This CDR3 comprises 12 residues. The CDR3 nucleotides are TGTGCCAGCAGCAGTGAACCTGAAAAACTGTTTTTT. It encodes CASSSEPEKLFF.

At least ten counts were recorded for this clonotype. V gene TRBV7-8 combines with J gene TRBJ2-2; a possible D gene is TRBD2 (6 bases). CDR1 is SGHVS and CDR2 is FQNEAQ in the germline V gene. The CDR3 spans 17 residues. Trimming took 2 bases from V and 1 from J, leaving 14 bases between them. DNA for the CDR3: TGTGCCAGCAGCTTAACTGCGTGGAGGGGGAACACCGGGGAGCTGTTTTTT. It specifies CASSLTAWRGNTGELFF.

This clonotype was counted many times. The chain is built from TRBV7-2 and TRBJ2-3, with 7 nucleotides matching TRBD2. Germline V CDR1 and CDR2: SGHTA, FQGNSA. The CDR3 sequence is 17 residues long. Trimming took 0 bases from V and 2 from J; bases not matched to a gene: 8. CDR3 in amino acids: CASSLARPGLPTDTQYF. The CDR3 bases are TGTGCCAGCAGCTTAGCGCGGCCGGGACTACCCACAGATACGCAGTATTTT.

This clonotype was recorded at least ten times. At one end the junction does not follow the germline gene, possibly because of a read error. This rearrangement joins TRBV7-7 to TRBJ2-5; 7 bases match TRBD2. CDR3 length: 14 residues. Germline V gives CDR1 SSHAT, CDR2 FNYEAQ (reference sequence). The CDR3 loop is CASSSSGAGETQYF. For the CDR3, the DNA is TGTGCTAGCAGCTCCAGCGGGGCGGGAGAGACCCAGTACTTC.

This clonotype was observed at least ten times. The chain joins TRBV28 to TRBJ2-7; possibly TRBD2 for D (5 bases). Germline CDR1 reads MDHEN; CDR2 reads SYDVKM. The CDR3 covers 13 residues. Trimming shortened V by 4 bases and J by 1 base, and 8 bases separated the two germline ends. The CDR3 loop reads CASSYRRSYEQYF. CDR3 nucleotide sequence: TGTGCCAGCAGTTATAGGAGGTCCTACGAGCAGTACTTC. Looking up the rest from reference TRBV28 and TRBJ2-7 gives the full variable domain: DVKVTQSSRYLVKRTGEKVFLECVQDMDHENMFWYRQDPGLGLRLIYFSYDVKMKEKGDIPEGYSVSREKKERFSLILESASTNQTSMYLCASSYRRSYEQYFGPGTRLTVT.

The genes are TRBV12-3 or TRBV12-4 and TRBJ1-4; D is unresolved. This CDR3 is built from 15 residues. The germline V and J ends were trimmed by 0 bases and 4 bases, with 9 bases remaining between them. This CDR3 reads CASSLAHSFNEKLFF. CDR3 DNA sequence: TGTGCCAGCAGTTTAGCGCACAGTTTTAATGAAAAACTGTTTTTT.

This clonotype was seen a handful of times. The chain has TRBV5-5 and TRBJ1-2, with D possibly being TRBD1 (6 bases). V dropped 3 bases and J dropped 8 bases, with 17 bases sitting between them. Germline V CDR1 and CDR2: SGHKS, YYEKEE (reference sequence). This CDR3 contains 14 residues. DNA of the CDR3: TGTGCCAGCAGCTCCCCGGGCACAGGGAGGGGCTACACCTTC. It translates to CASSSPGTGRGYTF.

The gene calls are TRBV6-2 or TRBV6-3 and TRBJ2-2; tentatively, D is TRBD1 (6 bases). The length of the CDR3 is 20 residues. V was cut by 3 bases and J by 4 bases, with 27 bases left in between. CDR1 is MNHEY, CDR2 SVGEGT, per germline. CDR3 in DNA: TGTGCCAGCAGTTATTACACCTTACGTCAGGCAACAGGGCCCACCGGGGAGCTGTTTTTT. It translates to CASSYYTLRQATGPTGELFF.